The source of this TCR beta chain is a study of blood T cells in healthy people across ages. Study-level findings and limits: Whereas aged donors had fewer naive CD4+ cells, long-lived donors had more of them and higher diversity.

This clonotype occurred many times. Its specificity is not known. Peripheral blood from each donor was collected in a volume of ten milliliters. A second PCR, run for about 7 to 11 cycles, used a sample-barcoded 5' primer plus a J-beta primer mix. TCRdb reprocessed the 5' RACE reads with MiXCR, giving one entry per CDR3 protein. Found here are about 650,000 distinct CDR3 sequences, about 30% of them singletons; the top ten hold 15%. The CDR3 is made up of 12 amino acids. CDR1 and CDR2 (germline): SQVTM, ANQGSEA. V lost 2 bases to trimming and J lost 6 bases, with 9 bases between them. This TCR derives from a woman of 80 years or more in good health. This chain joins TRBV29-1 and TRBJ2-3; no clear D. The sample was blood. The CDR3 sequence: CSVEFGADTQYF. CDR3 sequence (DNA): TGCAGCGTTGAATTTGGTGCGGATACGCAGTATTTT.